The clone carrying this T cell receptor (beta chain) was seen only a few times. Trimming stripped 2 bases from V and 3 bases from J, with 14 bases between. This CDR3 has 15 residues. The V gene's germline CDR1 is SGHRS and CDR2 YFSETQ. TCR beta CDR3 regions were amplified from RNA. In the first-round RT-PCR of the TCR CDR3, the HTBI primer set was used. TCRdb passed the multiplex PCR reads through MiXCR, listing each CDR3 protein once. Among about 510,000 distinct CDR3 sequences listed, 40% to 50% were seen once. This sample stems from a study of T cells in Graves' hyperthyroidism and ophthalmopathy. The study left out patients who had uncontrolled infection, other autoimmune disease, pregnancy or lactation.

The sequencing input was peripheral blood or thyroid tissue (not recorded which). The rearrangement links TRBV5-1 to TRBJ1-2; possibly TRBD1 for D (5 bases). This TCR came from an adult woman with Graves' disease, either hyperthyroidism or ophthalmopathy (not recorded which). This CDR3 is CASSLSGTADYGYTF. The CDR3 nucleotides read TGCGCCAGCAGCTTATCCGGGACGGCTGACTATGGCTACACCTTC.